These 2 T cell receptor beta chains share one sample of origin, sequenced in a study of post-analysis software for immune sequencing data. General study points: There were a few TRBV segments more frequent in patients than controls, and TRBV5-6, TRBV5-1 and TRBV20-1 were among them.

Researchers reported that TCR beta cDNA libraries carried unique molecular identifiers. TCRdb re-derived calls from the PCR reads in MiXCR, one entry per CDR3 protein. The repertoire consists of roughly 670,000 distinct CDR3 sequences, with over 45% occurring once and the leading ten covering over 9%. For these TCRs, the target antigens are not known. Sequences were obtained from blood. These receptors were taken from a girl aged 2 to 9 with multiple sclerosis.

The chain joins TRBV5-1 to TRBJ2-7; 10 positions match TRBD2. This CDR3 has 18 residues. V shed 0 bases and J 2 bases; nucleotides not matched to a gene: 11. Germline-derived CDR1 and CDR2 are SGHRS and YFSETQ. DNA for the CDR3: TGCGCCAGCAGCTTGGCCGTTGCTAGCGGGAGTTTCCCCTACGAGCAGTACTTC. Translation gives CASSLAVASGSFPYEQYF.

The chain recombines TRBV12-3 or TRBV12-4 with TRBJ1-5; 7 bases align to TRBD1. V shed 5 bases and J 5 bases; nucleotides not matched to a gene: 3. The CDR3 loop spans 13 amino acids. CDR3 residues: CASSGTVYQPQHF. The CDR3, as DNA: TGTGCCAGCAGTGGGACAGTATATCAGCCCCAGCATTTT.